This T cell receptor (beta chain) originates from a study of OX40 agonist ivuxolimab in advanced cancers. There are 14 residues in the CDR3. Per the germline V gene, CDR1 is SEHNR and CDR2 is FQNEAQ (reference sequence). Concerning this clone: The junction does not match germline at one end; this may be a read error.

This table comes from immunoSEQ multiplex PCR, and its TCRdb copy is limited to in-frame clones, with some not included. The data contain 5,500 to 7,500 clones, approximately 70% of them seen just once; the ten biggest clones take up 60%. The gene calls are TRBV7-9 and TRBJ2-3; D remains unclear. The TCR comes from an adult with an advanced solid tumor such as melanoma, head and neck, liver or kidney cancer. The source was CD4+ or CD8+ T cells sorted from blood, collected in a trial of the OX40 agonist ivuxolimab. CDR3 nucleotides: TGTGCCAGCTGCTTAGAATGGAGCACAGATACGCAGTATTTT. This codes for CASCLEWSTDTQYF.